This T cell receptor (beta chain) was captured by sequencing in a study of blood T cell repertoires in COVID-19. The overall study: Donors in the United States, Italy and Spain gave samples during acute or convalescent COVID-19. The cDNA or gDNA used as material had been derived from T cells, B-cell-depleted T cells, or PBMCs.

Original handling: Amplification of reference gene primers provided the estimated nucleated cell counts. Data came from immunoSEQ multiplex PCR; TCRdb stores just in-frame clones and leaves some out. V, J and clone size derive from that table, while D and trimming were established from the DNA sequence. The data show roughly 52,000 clones, around nine tenths seen once. The CDR3 runs 15 residues. Germline V CDR1 and CDR2: MNHEY, SVGEGT. With 5 bases clipped from V and 1 base from J, the junction kept 4 bases outside the gene matches. V and J are TRBV6-2 or TRBV6-3 and TRBJ1-5, with 8 bases aligning to TRBD1. The clonotype was recovered from a man aged 55 to 69 with active COVID-19. Material for sequencing was peripheral blood. As DNA, the CDR3 is TGTGCCAGCAGTCCCGGACAGGGAAGCAATCAGCCCCAGCATTTT. This codes for CASSPGQGSNQPQHF.